Listed below are T cell receptor beta chains from one sample, sequenced in a study of cytomegalovirus exposure and HLA in healthy donors. Measured with immunoSEQ multiplex PCR; TCRdb has only the in-frame clones, and not every one. The data show about 120,000 clones, more than 70% seen once. The sequenced sample was PBMCs. These receptors were collected from a woman aged 25 to 39 in good health and CMV-seronegative. Each CDR3 is given with its conserved first and last residue. Fields, in order: CDR3 protein, CDR3 DNA, V gene, J gene, D gene, clone size. The D gene is left open where the match is weak. Size tells how often a clone was seen (once, few, many) or the class of an expanded clone, and some rows leave it out.

CASSLVAGGPQETQYF	TGCGCCAGCAGCTTGGTAGCAGGGGGCCCACAAGAGACCCAGTACTTC	TRBV5-1	TRBJ2-5	TRBD1	.
CASSEGGARETQYF	TGTGCCAGCAGTGAGGGCGGCGCTCGGGAGACCCAGTACTTC	TRBV6-5	TRBJ2-5	.	.
CASSEFRGYNEQFF	TGTGCCAGCAGTGAGTTTCGGGGGTACAATGAGCAGTTCTTC	TRBV2	TRBJ2-1	.	.
CASTGTSPNNEQFF	TGTGCCAGCACCGGGACTTCGCCTAACAATGAGCAGTTCTTC	TRBV6-5	TRBJ2-1	.	few
CASSPYREDSPLHF	TGTGCCAGCTCACCCTACAGGGAAGATTCACCCCTCCACTTT	TRBV18	TRBJ1-6	.	.
CASSLTAGIQGAGEQFF	TGCGCCAGCAGCTTGACCGCCGGTATACAGGGGGCTGGAGAGCAGTTCTTC	TRBV5-1	TRBJ2-1	TRBD1	.
CVSSQTPGQGATGELFF	TGCGTCAGCAGCCAGACGCCGGGACAGGGCGCCACCGGGGAGCTGTTTTTT	TRBV5-1	TRBJ2-2	TRBD1	.
CASSEGGLLISRGNTEAFF	TGTGCCAGCAGTGAGGGAGGCCTCCTTATCTCGAGGGGAAACACTGAAGCTTTCTTT	TRBV2	TRBJ1-1	.	.
CASSYLPDSYEQYF	TGCGCCAGCAGCTACCTACCGGACAGCTACGAGCAGTACTTC	TRBV5-1	TRBJ2-7	.	few
CASSPGTGALLEQYF	TGTGCCAGTAGTCCTGGGACAGGGGCCCTCTTGGAGCAGTACTTC	TRBV19	TRBJ2-7	TRBD1	.
CASSYLGQWGSGANVLTF	TGTGCCAGCAGTTACTTAGGACAGTGGGGCTCTGGGGCCAACGTCCTGACTTTC	TRBV6-7	TRBJ2-6	.	once
CASSLASSGYNSPLHF	TGTGCCAGCAGCTTAGCGTCCTCCGGTTATAATTCACCCCTCCACTTT	TRBV7-2	TRBJ1-6	.	.
CAISSGPGKNEKLFF	TGTGCCATCAGTTCAGGCCCAGGGAAAAATGAAAAACTGTTTTTT	TRBV10-3	TRBJ1-4	.	.
CASSDGQGWGETQYF	TGTGCCAGCAGTGACGGACAGGGGTGGGGGGAGACCCAGTACTTC	TRBV6-1	TRBJ2-5	TRBD1	.
CASSEGQGARIEAFF	TGTGCCAGCAGTGAGGGACAGGGGGCGCGTATTGAAGCTTTCTTT	TRBV2	TRBJ1-1	TRBD1	.
CASRHAGGNEQFF	TGTGCCAGCAGGCATGCCGGGGGCAATGAGCAGTTCTTC	TRBV11-2	TRBJ2-1	.	.
CASTSLTANTGELFF	TGTGCCAGCACGTCCCTTACAGCGAACACCGGGGAGCTGTTTTTT	TRBV11-3	TRBJ2-2	.	.